These 29 T cell receptor beta chains were sequenced from one sample in a study of a mutant IDH1 vaccine in newly diagnosed glioma. The time point: week 23, last vaccination. Every single dose of the vaccine, 300 ug of mutant IDH1 20-mer peptide, came with topical imiquimod. The assay was immunoSEQ multiplex PCR, and TCRdb's table has in-frame clones only and misses some. The sample has about 33,000 clones; roughly 90% are singletons. Their antigens remain unidentified. Sequencing was performed on PBMCs, taken from a glioma patient whose treatment included an IDH1 peptide vaccine. The source of these receptors is a man aged 35-49 years with glioma.

This clone was recorded only once. The chain has TRBV27 and TRBJ2-7; 9 nucleotides agree with TRBD1. CDR3 length: 13 amino acids. Germline assignment: CDR1 MNHEY and CDR2 SMNVEV (reference sequence). V trimming: 9 bases; J trimming: 4 bases; junction bases outside the gene matches: 7. The DNA of the CDR3 is TGTGCCAGTTGGACAGGGGAATGGTACGAGCAGTACTTC. As protein: CASWTGEWYEQYF.

The chain carries TRBV18 and TRBJ1-2; 7 nucleotides line up with TRBD1. With 1 base clipped from V and 11 bases from J, the junction kept 7 bases outside the gene matches. The V gene's germline CDR1 is KGHSH and CDR2 LQKENI. The CDR3 has 13 residues. DNA for the CDR3: TGTGCCAGCTCACCACAAAAACAGGGGCCATACACCTTC. The encoded protein is CASSPQKQGPYTF.

The gene calls are TRBV4-1 and TRBJ2-1; 7 nucleotides align to TRBD1. V lost 1 base and J lost 2; bases outside the gene matches: 5. The CDR3 runs 16 residues. Germline V lookup: CDR1 MGHRA, CDR2 YSYEKL. CDR3 DNA: TGCGCCAGCAGCCAAGGTCCAGGACAGGCCTACAATGAGCAGTTCTTC. Translation gives CASSQGPGQAYNEQFF.

CDR3 in DNA: TGTGCCAGCTCACCTCAGGTAAAGAACACTGAAGCTTTCTTT. This gives the protein CASSPQVKNTEAFF. The J gene is TRBJ1-1, the V gene TRBV18; D remains ambiguous. This CDR3 has 14 amino acids. Germline V lookup: CDR1 KGHSH, CDR2 LQKENI. With 3 bases removed from V and 1 base from J, the gap between germline ends came to 9 bases.

The rearrangement links TRBV14 to TRBJ1-2; D call uncertain. Trimming stripped 4 bases from V and 7 bases from J, with 16 bases between. This CDR3 contains 14 residues. Germline assignment: CDR1 SGHDN and CDR2 FVKESK. The CDR3 DNA reads TGTGCCAGCAGCCCCCAAAGTGGATGGGGTGGCTACACCTTC. This codes for CASSPQSGWGGYTF.

This chain links TRBV18 with TRBJ2-7, with a tentative D call TRBD2 (7 bases). The CDR3 is 15 amino acids. CDR1 is KGHSH and CDR2 is LQKENI in the germline V gene. V was cut by 3 bases and J by 4 bases, with 16 bases left in between. This CDR3 is CASSPGGQGLYEQYF. The CDR3 DNA reads TGTGCCAGCTCACCTGGGGGCCAGGGACTATACGAGCAGTACTTC.

The V call is TRBV7-9, the J call TRBJ1-2; D ambiguous. Trimming stripped 0 bases from V and 5 bases from J, with 13 bases between. The CDR3 sequence is 15 residues long. CDR1 and CDR2 from the germline V gene are SEHNR and FQNEAQ (reference sequence). For the CDR3, the DNA is TGTGCCAGCAGCTTAGCGGTAGCCTCCCCTTATGGCTACACCTTC. This codes for CASSLAVASPYGYTF.

The chain links TRBV14 to TRBJ2-7; 7 bases fit TRBD2. CDR1 is SGHDN and CDR2 is FVKESK in the germline V gene. The CDR3 runs 12 residues. The V gene end was trimmed by 4 bases and the J gene end by 3 bases; junction bases not matched to a gene: 0. CDR3 region: CASSRGGYEQYV. CDR3 nucleotides: TGTGCCAGCAGCCGGGGGGGCTACGAGCAGTACGTC.

The V gene is TRBV5-5, the J gene TRBJ1-5; 8 bases are shared with TRBD1. The CDR3 is made up of 18 amino acids. The germline CDR1 and CDR2 sequences are SGHKS and YYEKEE (reference sequence). V lost 3 bases and J lost 1; bases outside the gene matches: 12. CDR3 sequence (DNA): TGTGCCAGCAGCTGGGAGGGGTCAGGGGGCCGAAGCAATCAGCCCCAGCATTTT. This translates into CASSWEGSGGRSNQPQHF.

The genes are TRBV19 and TRBJ2-3; 7 positions agree with TRBD2. The germline V gene has CDR1 LNHDA and CDR2 SQIVND (reference sequence). V shed 6 bases and J 0 bases; nucleotides not matched to a gene: 3. CDR3 length: 14 amino acids. CDR3: CASRLASSTDTQYF. CDR3 DNA sequence: TGTGCCAGTAGACTAGCGTCTAGCACAGATACGCAGTATTTT.

This clone was found once. The gene calls are TRBV30 and TRBJ2-6; no clear D. The CDR3 has 16 amino acids. Germline lookup yields CDR1 GTSNPN and CDR2 SVGIG (reference sequence). V lost 0 bases and J lost 0, with 9 bases in between. The CDR3 loop is CAWSVPKHSGANVLTF. CDR3 bases: TGTGCCTGGAGTGTCCCGAAGCACTCTGGGGCCAACGTCCTGACTTTC.

The chain carries TRBV7-9 and TRBJ1-5; a possible D gene is TRBD1 (5 bases). V was pared by 4 bases and J by 1 base, with 14 bases between. CDR1 and CDR2 (germline): SEHNR, FQNEAQ (reference sequence). The CDR3 consists of 16 residues. Written as DNA, the CDR3 is TGTGCCAGCAGCTCCCAGGTGGGGGACAGCAATCAGCCCCAGCATTTT. It yields the protein CASSSQVGDSNQPQHF.

The chain joins TRBV6-1 to TRBJ2-7; 8 bases are shared with TRBD1. V shed 4 bases and J 3 bases; nucleotides not matched to a gene: 2. This CDR3 has 13 residues. Germline assignment: CDR1 MNHNS and CDR2 SASEGT. CDR3 amino acids: CASSVDRVYEQYV. CDR3 coding DNA: TGTGCCAGCAGTGTGGACAGGGTCTACGAGCAGTACGTC.

The rearrangement links TRBV18 to TRBJ2-6; TRBD1 agrees at 8 bases. The J segment lost 1 base and the V segment lost 0 bases, leaving 11 bases of the junction unmatched. The germline CDR1 and CDR2 sequences are KGHSH and LQKENI. This CDR3 region has 20 residues. CDR3 protein: CASSPPAGQGALSGANVLTF. DNA of the CDR3: TGTGCCAGCTCACCACCGGCGGGGCAGGGGGCTCTTTCTGGGGCCAACGTCCTGACTTTC.

This chain connects TRBV5-6 to TRBJ2-5, with 12 bases fitting TRBD1. The germline V gene encodes CDR1 SGHDT and CDR2 YYEEEE. This CDR3 is 18 amino acids long. Trimming took 3 bases from V and 5 from J; bases not matched to a gene: 14. Here the CDR3 DNA reads TGTGCCAGCAGCTCAGGGACAGGGGGCGCAGCGCAAAGGGAGACCCAGTACTTC. Protein: CASSSGTGGAAQRETQYF.

V gene TRBV30 combines with J gene TRBJ1-1; D is ambiguous. Trimming cost V 7 bases and J 7 bases, with 13 bases left between them. The germline V gene has CDR1 GTSNPN and CDR2 SVGIG (reference sequence). CDR3 length: 11 amino acids. DNA of the CDR3: TGTGCCTTGAAGGCGGGCCTTGAAGCTTTCTTT. This encodes CALKAGLEAFF.

This chain uses TRBV10-3 with TRBJ2-3, with 9 bases fitting TRBD1. The V gene end was trimmed by 4 bases and the J gene end by 0 bases; junction bases not matched to a gene: 2. Per the germline V gene, CDR1 is ENHRY and CDR2 is SYGVKD. This CDR3 is built from 15 residues. The CDR3 sequence is CAISGTGVSTDTQYF. CDR3 in DNA: TGTGCCATCAGTGGGACAGGGGTTAGCACAGATACGCAGTATTTT.

The sample holds one count of this clone. This chain links TRBV4-3 with TRBJ1-2, with D possibly matching TRBD1 (5 bases). V shed 0 bases and J shed 3 bases, with 11 bases lying between them. CDR1 is LGHNA and CDR2 is YSLEER in the germline V gene. This CDR3 is built from 15 residues. CDR3 nucleotides: TGCGCCAGCAGCCAAGAATGGGGACTGCACTATGGCTACACCTTC. Its translation is CASSQEWGLHYGYTF.

Written as DNA, the CDR3 is TGTGCCAGTAGTATGCAGGTCTCTGGAAACACCATATATTTT. Translated, it gives CASSMQVSGNTIYF. The rearrangement uses TRBV19 and TRBJ1-3; no definite D call. The length of the CDR3 is 14 residues. The germline gives CDR1 LNHDA, CDR2 SQIVND (reference sequence). V lost 3 bases to trimming and J lost 0 bases, with 6 bases between them.

This clone is labeled medium-sized (0.01 to 0.1%). This chain connects TRBV2 to TRBJ2-5; 8 bases line up with TRBD2. The germline gives CDR1 SNHLY, CDR2 FYNNEI. V gave up 11 bases and J gave up 9 bases; unmatched junction bases: 14. The CDR3 has 13 residues. CDR3 nucleotides: TGTGCCTCGACCGGGGGGGCTCCGAGGGCCCAGTACTTC. It yields the protein CASTGGAPRAQYF.

This clone has only one observation. The rearrangement uses TRBV6-6 and TRBJ1-1; the match to TRBD1 covers 8 bases. Germline lookup yields CDR1 MNHNY and CDR2 SVGAGI (reference sequence). V gave up 4 bases and J gave up 2 bases; unmatched junction bases: 9. The CDR3 runs to 16 residues. DNA for the CDR3: TGTGCCAGCAGTTCGCCGGGACAGGCTCCTAACACTGAAGCTTTCTTT. This encodes CASSSPGQAPNTEAFF.

The chain has TRBV2 and TRBJ1-4; TRBD1 might be the D (6 bases). The CDR3 extends over 16 amino acids. Germline V gene data show CDR1 as SNHLY and CDR2 as FYNNEI. The V end was cut by 5 bases, the J end by 1 base, with 14 bases between. The CDR3 loop is CASSPGQFLTNEKLFF. Written as DNA, the CDR3 is TGTGCCAGCAGTCCCGGACAGTTTTTAACTAATGAAAAACTGTTTTTT.

This rearrangement joins TRBV7-2 to TRBJ1-2; tentative D call: TRBD1 (5 bases). Trimming left V 8 bases short and J 3 bases short, with 16 bases between. The CDR3 sequence is 14 residues long. Germline V gene data show CDR1 as SGHTA and CDR2 as FQGNSA. Here the CDR3 DNA reads TGTGCCAGCGGGCTGAGGGGCCCCCACTATGGCTACACCTTC. It translates to CASGLRGPHYGYTF.

The chain joins TRBV29-1 to TRBJ1-2; 8 bases map to TRBD1. Germline CDR1 SQVTM, CDR2 ANQGSEA. This CDR3 spans 14 amino acids. J lost 1 base, V lost 6 bases, and 7 bases had no gene match. The DNA of the CDR3 is TGCAGCGTCGACCCACAGGGGGATAACTATGGCTACACCTTC. Its translation is CSVDPQGDNYGYTF.

This chain connects TRBV7-3 to TRBJ2-2; 10 bases match TRBD2. The CDR3 runs to 16 residues. Germline-derived CDR1 and CDR2 are SGHTA and FQGTGA. Trimming removed 4 bases from V and 6 bases from J; junction bases left unmatched: 8. The CDR3 sequence: CASSSLAGVRSGELFF. Written as DNA, the CDR3 is TGTGCCAGCAGCTCCCTAGCGGGAGTTAGGTCCGGGGAGCTGTTTTTT.

The chain is built from TRBV6-5 and TRBJ1-1; D gene unclear. The V end was cut by 2 bases, the J end by 1 base, with 8 bases between. CDR1 MNHEY and CDR2 SVGAGI come from the germline V gene. The CDR3 extends over 14 amino acids. CDR3 sequence (DNA): TGTGCCAGCAGTTACGGTTCGGGGAACACTGAAGCTTTCTTT. Residues: CASSYGSGNTEAFF.

This chain joins TRBV5-1 and TRBJ2-2; D unclear. Germline-derived CDR1 and CDR2 are SGHRS and YFSETQ. This CDR3 region has 18 residues. Trimming removed 2 bases at V and 2 bases at J, with 19 bases between. Here the CDR3 DNA reads TGCGCCAGCAGCTTCTCTCTCTTATCTGGGCCCAACACCGGGGAGCTGTTTTTT. This codes for CASSFSLLSGPNTGELFF.

This clone is deemed medium-sized (0.01 to 0.1%). The chain combines TRBV27 with TRBJ1-2; the match to TRBD1 covers 11 bases. V lost 6 bases, J lost 8 bases, and 8 bases stayed unmatched. CDR1 and CDR2 from the germline V gene are MNHEY and SMNVEV (reference sequence). The CDR3 totals 14 residues. This CDR3 is CASSGQGALGGYTF. Here the CDR3 DNA reads TGTGCCAGCAGCGGACAGGGGGCGCTTGGGGGCTACACCTTC.

The chain uses TRBV27 and TRBJ2-1, with 13 nucleotides matching TRBD2. The CDR3 consists of 16 residues. With V trimmed by 2 bases and J by 10 bases, 8 bases remained unmatched. Germline V CDR1 and CDR2: MNHEY, SMNVEV (reference sequence). DNA of the CDR3: TGTGCCAGCAGTTTAGAGACTAGCGGGGGGCCAGGGGAGCAGTTCTTC. Protein product: CASSLETSGGPGEQFF.